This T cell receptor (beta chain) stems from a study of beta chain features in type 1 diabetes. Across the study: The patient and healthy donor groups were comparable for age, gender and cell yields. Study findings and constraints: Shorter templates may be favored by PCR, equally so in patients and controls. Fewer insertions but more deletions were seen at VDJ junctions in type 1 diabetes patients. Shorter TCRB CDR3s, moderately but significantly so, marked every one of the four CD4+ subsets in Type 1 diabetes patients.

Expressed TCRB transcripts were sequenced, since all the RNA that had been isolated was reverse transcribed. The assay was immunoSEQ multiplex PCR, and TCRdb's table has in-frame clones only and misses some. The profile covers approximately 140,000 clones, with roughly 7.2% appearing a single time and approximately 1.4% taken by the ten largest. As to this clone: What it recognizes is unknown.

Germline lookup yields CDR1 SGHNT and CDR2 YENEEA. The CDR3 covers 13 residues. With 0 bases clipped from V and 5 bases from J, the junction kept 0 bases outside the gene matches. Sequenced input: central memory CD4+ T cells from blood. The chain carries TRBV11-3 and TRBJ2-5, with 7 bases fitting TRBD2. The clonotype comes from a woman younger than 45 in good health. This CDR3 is CASSLEGGETQYF. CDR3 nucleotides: TGTGCCAGCAGCTTAGAGGGGGGGGAGACCCAGTACTTC. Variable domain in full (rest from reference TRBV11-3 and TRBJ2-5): EAGVVQSPRYKIIEKKQPVAFWCNPISGHNTLYWYLQNLGQGPELLIRYENEEAVDDSQLPKDRFSAERLKGVDSTLKIQPAELGDSAVYLCASSLEGGETQYFGPGTRLLVL.